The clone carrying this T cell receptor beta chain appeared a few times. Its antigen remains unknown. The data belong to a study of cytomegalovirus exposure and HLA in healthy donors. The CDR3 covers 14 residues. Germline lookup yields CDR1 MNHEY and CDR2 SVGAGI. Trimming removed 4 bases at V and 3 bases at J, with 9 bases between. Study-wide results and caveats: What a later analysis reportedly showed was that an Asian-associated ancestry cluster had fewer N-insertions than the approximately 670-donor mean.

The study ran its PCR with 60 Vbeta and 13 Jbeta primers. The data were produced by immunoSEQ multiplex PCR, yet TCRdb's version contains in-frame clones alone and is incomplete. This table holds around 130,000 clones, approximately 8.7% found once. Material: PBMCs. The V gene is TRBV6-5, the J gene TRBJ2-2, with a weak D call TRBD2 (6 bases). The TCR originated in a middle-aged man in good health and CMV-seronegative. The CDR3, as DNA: TGTGCCAGCAGTTCTCAGCGGGACACCGGGGAGCTGTTTTTT. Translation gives CASSSQRDTGELFF.